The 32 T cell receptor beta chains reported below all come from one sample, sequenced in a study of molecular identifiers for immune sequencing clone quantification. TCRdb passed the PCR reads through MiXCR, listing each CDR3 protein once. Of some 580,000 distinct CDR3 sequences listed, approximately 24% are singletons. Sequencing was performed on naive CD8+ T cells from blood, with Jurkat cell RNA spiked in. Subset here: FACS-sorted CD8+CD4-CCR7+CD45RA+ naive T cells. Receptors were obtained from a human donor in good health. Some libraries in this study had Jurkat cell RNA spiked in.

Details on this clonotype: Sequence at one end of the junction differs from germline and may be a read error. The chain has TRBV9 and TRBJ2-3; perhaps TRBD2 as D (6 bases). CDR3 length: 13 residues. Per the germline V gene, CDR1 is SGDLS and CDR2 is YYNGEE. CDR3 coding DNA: TGTGCCAGCAGCGGTCTAGCGAAGCATACGCAGTGTTTT. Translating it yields CASSGLAKHTQCF.

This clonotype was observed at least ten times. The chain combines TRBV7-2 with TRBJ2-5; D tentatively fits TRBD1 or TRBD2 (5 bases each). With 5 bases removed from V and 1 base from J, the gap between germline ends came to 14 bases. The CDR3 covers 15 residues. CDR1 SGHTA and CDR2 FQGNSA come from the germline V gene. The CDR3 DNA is TGTGCCAGCAGCCTCCCGGCAGGGACCCAAGAGACCCAGTACTTC. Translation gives CASSLPAGTQETQYF. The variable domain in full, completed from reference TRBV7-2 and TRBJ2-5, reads GAGVSQSPSNKVTEKGKDVELRCDPISGHTALYWYRQSLGQGLEFLIYFQGNSAPDKSGLPSDRFSAERTGGSVSTLTIQRTQQEDSAVYLCASSLPAGTQETQYFGPGTRLLVL.

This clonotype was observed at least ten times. The CDR3 reads CASSPSLRVDTYEQYF. The DNA of the CDR3 is TGTGCCAGCAGCCCCTCTTTGCGAGTGGATACCTACGAGCAGTACTTC. This sequence joins TRBV7-8 and TRBJ2-7; D remains unclear. V dropped 5 bases and J dropped 2 bases, with 19 bases sitting between them. This CDR3 spans 16 amino acids. Germline CDR1 is SGHVS and CDR2 is FQNEAQ.

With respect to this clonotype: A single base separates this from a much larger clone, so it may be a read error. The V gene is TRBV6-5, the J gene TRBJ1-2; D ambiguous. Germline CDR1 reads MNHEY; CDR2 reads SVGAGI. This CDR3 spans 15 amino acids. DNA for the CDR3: TGTGCCAGCGGTTACTCGGCAGGCAGGAACTATGGCTACACCTTC. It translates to CASGYSAGRNYGYTF.

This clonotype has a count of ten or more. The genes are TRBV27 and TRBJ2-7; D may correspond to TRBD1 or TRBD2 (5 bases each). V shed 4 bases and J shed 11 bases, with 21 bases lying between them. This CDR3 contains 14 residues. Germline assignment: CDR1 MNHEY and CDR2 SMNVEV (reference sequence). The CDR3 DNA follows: TGTGCCAGCAGTTCGTCCGGGACCCAACTTTTGGAGTACTTC. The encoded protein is CASSSSGTQLLEYF.

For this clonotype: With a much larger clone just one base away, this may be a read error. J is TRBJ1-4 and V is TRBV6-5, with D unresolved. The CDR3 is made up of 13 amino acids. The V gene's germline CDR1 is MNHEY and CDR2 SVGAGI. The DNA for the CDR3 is TGTGCCAGCAGTTTTGGGGTGGCTGAAAAACTGTATTTT. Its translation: CASSFGVAEKLYF.

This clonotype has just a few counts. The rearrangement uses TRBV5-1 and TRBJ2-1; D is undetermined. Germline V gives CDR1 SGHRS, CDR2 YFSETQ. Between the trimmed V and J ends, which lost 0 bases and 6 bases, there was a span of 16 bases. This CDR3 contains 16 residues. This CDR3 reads CASSLAGGWPTNEQFF. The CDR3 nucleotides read TGCGCCAGCAGCTTGGCCGGCGGCTGGCCCACCAATGAGCAGTTCTTC.

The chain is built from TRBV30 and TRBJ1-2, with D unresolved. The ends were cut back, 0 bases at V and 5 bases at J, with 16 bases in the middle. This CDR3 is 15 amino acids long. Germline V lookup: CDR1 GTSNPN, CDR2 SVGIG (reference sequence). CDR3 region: CAWSVQVVGPYGYTF. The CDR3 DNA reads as TGTGCCTGGAGTGTACAAGTCGTGGGCCCTTATGGCTACACCTTC.

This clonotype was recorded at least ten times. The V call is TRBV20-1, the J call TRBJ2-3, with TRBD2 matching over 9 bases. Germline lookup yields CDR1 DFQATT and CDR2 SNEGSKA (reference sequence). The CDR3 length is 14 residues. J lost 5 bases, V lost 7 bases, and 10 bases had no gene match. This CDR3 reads CSVKYSGSLDTQYF. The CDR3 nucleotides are TGCAGTGTCAAATATAGCGGGAGTTTAGATACGCAGTATTTT.

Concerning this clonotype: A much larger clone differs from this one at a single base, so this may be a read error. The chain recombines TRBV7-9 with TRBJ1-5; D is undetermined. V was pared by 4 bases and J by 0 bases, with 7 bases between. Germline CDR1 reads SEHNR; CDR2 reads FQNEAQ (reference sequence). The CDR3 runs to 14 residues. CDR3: CASSSEYSNQPQHF. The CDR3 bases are TGTGCCAGCAGCTCCGAATATAGCAATCAGCCCCAGCATTTT.

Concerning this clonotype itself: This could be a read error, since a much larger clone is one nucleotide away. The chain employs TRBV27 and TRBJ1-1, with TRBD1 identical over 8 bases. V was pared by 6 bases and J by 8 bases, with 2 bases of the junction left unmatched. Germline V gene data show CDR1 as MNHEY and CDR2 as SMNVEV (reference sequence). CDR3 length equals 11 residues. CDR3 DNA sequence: TGTGCCAGCAGACAGGGGGACGAAGCTTTCTTT. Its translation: CASRQGDEAFF.

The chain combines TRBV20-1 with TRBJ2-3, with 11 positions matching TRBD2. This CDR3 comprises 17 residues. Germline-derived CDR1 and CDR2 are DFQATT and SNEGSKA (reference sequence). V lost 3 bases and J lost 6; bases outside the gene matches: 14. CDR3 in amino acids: CSASPWLAGGPLDTQYF. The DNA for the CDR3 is TGCAGTGCTAGTCCTTGGCTAGCGGGGGGCCCCCTGGATACGCAGTATTTT.

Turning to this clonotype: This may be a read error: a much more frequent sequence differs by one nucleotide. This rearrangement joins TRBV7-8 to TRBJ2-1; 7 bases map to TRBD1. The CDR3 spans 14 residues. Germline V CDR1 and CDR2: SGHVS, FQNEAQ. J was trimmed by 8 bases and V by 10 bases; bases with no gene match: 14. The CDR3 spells CAISQIRQGDEQFF. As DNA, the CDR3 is TGTGCCATATCCCAGATAAGACAGGGCGATGAGCAGTTCTTC. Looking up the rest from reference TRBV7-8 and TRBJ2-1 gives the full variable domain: GAGVSQSPRYKVAKRGQDVALRCDPISGHVSLFWYQQALGQGPEFLTYFQNEAQLDKSGLPSDRFFAERPEGSVSTLKIQRTQQEDSAVYLCAISQIRQGDEQFFGPGTRLTVL.

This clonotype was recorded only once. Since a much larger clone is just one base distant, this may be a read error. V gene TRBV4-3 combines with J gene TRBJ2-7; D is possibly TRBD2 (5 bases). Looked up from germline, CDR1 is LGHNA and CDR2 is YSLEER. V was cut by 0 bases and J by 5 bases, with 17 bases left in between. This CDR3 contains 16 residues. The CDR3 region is CASSQDPTGIGNEQYF. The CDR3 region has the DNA TGCGCCAGCAGCCAAGACCCCACCGGGATAGGGAACGAGCAGTACTTC.

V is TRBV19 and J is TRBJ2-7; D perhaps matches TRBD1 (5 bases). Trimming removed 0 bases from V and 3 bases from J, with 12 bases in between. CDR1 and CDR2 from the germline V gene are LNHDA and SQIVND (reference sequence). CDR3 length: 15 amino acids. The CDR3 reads CASSIDQGFNYEQYF. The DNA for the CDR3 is TGTGCCAGTAGTATAGATCAGGGATTTAACTACGAGCAGTACTTC. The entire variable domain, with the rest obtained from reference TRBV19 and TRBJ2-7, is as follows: DGGITQSPKYLFRKEGQNVTLSCEQNLNHDAMYWYRQDPGQGLRLIYYSQIVNDFQKGDIAEGYSVSREKKESFPLTVTSAQKNPTAFYLCASSIDQGFNYEQYFGPGTRLTVT.

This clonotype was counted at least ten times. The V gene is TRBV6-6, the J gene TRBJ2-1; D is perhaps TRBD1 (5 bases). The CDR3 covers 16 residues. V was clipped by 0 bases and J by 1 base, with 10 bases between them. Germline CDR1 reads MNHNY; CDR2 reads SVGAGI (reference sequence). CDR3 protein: CASSYSARESYNEQFF. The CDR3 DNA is TGTGCCAGCAGTTACTCCGCCAGGGAATCCTACAATGAGCAGTTCTTC.

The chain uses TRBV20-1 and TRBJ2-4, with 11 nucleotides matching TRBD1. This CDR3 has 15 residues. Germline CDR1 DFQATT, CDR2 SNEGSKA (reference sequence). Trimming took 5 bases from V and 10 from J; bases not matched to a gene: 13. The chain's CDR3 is CSAHKRTGGLGIQYF. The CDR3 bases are TGCAGTGCTCATAAAAGGACAGGGGGCTTGGGGATTCAGTACTTC.

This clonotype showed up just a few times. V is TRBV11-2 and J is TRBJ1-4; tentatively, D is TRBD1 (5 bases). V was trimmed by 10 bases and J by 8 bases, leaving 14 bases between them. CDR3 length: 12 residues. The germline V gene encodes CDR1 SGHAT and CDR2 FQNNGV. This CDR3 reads CATRGFSEKLFF. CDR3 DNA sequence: TGTGCCACCCGGGGGTTTTCGGAAAAACTGTTTTTT.

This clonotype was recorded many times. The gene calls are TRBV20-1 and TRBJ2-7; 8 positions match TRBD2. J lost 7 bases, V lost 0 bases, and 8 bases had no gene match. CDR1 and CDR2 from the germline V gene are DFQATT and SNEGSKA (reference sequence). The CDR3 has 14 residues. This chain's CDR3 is CSARDGLAGYEQYF. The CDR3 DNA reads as TGCAGTGCTAGAGATGGACTAGCTGGATATGAGCAGTACTTC.

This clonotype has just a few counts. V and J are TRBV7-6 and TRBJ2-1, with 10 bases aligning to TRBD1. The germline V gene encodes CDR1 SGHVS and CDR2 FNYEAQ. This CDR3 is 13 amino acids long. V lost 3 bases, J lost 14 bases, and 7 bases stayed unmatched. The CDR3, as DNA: TGTGCCAGCAGCTTGACAGGGGGCCCTATCGAGTTCTTC. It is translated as CASSLTGGPIEFF.

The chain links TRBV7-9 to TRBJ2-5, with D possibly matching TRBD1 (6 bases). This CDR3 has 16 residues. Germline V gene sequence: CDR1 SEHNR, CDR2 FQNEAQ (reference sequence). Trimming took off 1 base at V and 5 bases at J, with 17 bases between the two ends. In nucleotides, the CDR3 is TGTGCCAGCAGCTTAGGCGGCAGGGGAGTTTGGGAGACCCAGTACTTC. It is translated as CASSLGGRGVWETQYF.

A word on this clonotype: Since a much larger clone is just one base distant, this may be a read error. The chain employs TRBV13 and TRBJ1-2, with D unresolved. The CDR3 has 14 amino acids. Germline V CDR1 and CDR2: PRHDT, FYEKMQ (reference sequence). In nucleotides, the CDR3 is TGTGTCAGCAGCTTAGCAGTCAGACCCTATGGCTACACCTTC. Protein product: CVSSLAVRPYGYTF.

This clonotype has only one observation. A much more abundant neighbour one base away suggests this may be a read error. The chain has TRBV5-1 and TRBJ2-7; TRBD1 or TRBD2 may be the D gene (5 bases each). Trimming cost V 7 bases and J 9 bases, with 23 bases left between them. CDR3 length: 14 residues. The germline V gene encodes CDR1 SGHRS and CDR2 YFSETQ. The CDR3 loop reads CASLPPGRPHGQYF. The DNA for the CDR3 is TGCGCCAGCCTGCCTCCGGGGCGACCCCACGGGCAGTACTTC.

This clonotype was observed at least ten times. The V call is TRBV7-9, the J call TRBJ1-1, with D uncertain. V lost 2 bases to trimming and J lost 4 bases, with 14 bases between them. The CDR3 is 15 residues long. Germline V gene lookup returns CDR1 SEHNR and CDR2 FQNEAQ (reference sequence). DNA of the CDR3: TGTGCCAGCAGCTTACGAGAAGTGGGTCGCACTGAAGCTTTCTTT. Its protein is CASSLREVGRTEAFF.

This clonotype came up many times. In DNA, the CDR3 is TGCAGCGTTTACAGAGTGAACACTGAAGCTTTCTTT. It specifies CSVYRVNTEAFF. The V call is TRBV29-1, the J call TRBJ1-1, with no clear D. V was shortened by 5 bases and J by 0 bases, with 7 bases between the two germline ends. The CDR3 has 12 amino acids. The V gene's germline CDR1 is SQVTM and CDR2 ANQGSEA. Supplemented by reference TRBV29-1 and TRBJ1-1, the full variable domain reads SAVISQKPSRDICQRGTSLTIQCQVDSQVTMMFWYRQQPGQSLTLIATANQGSEATYESGFVIDKFPISRPNLTFSTLTVSNMSPEDSSIYLCSVYRVNTEAFFGQGTRLTVV.

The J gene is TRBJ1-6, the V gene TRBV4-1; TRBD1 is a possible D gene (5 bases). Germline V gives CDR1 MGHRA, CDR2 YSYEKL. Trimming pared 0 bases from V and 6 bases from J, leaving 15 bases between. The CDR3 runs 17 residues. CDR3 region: CASSQDRGDGINSPLHF. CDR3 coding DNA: TGCGCCAGCAGCCAAGATCGCGGGGACGGGATTAATTCACCCCTCCACTTT.

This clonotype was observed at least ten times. CDR3 in amino acids: CASSTGTSRYGQYF. The CDR3 DNA follows: TGTGCCAGCAGCACCGGGACTAGCAGATACGGGCAGTATTTT. The chain joins TRBV5-4 to TRBJ2-3; TRBD2 agrees at 9 bases. After removal of 4 bases from V and 11 bases from J, the junction contained 11 bases not matched to a gene. Germline loops: CDR1 SGHNT, CDR2 YYREEE (reference sequence). The CDR3 is 14 amino acids.

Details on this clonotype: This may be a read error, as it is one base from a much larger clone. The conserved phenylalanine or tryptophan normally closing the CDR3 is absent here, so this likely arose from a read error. The CDR3 sequence is CASKGKGDTQYL. The CDR3 DNA reads as TGTGCCAGCAAGGGGAAGGGAGATACGCAGTATCTT. This chain links TRBV9 with TRBJ2-3; D perhaps matches TRBD1 (5 bases). Trimming removed 6 bases at V and 5 bases at J, with 10 bases between. CDR1 SGDLS and CDR2 YYNGEE come from the germline V gene. The length of the CDR3 is 12 residues.

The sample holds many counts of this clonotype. The CDR3 nucleotides read TGTGCCTGGGGGGACAGTGGGTACGAGCAGTACTTC. It translates to CAWGDSGYEQYF. This chain joins TRBV30 and TRBJ2-7; 7 bases align to TRBD1. V was pared by 5 bases and J by 4 bases, with 5 bases of the junction left unmatched. The length of the CDR3 is 12 residues. Germline V CDR1 and CDR2: GTSNPN, SVGIG (reference sequence).

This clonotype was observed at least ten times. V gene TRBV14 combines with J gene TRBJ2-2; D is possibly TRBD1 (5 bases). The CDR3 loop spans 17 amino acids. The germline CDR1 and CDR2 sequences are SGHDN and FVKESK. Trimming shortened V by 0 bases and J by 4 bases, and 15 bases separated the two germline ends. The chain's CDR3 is CASSQDWGPLITGELFF. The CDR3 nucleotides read TGTGCCAGCAGCCAAGATTGGGGCCCGCTAATCACCGGGGAGCTGTTTTTT.

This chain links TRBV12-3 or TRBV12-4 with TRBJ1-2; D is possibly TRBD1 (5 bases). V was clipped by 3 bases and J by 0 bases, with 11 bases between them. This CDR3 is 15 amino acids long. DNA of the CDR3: TGTGCCAGCAGTTTGGGGCTCCAGACTAACTATGGCTACACCTTC. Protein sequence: CASSLGLQTNYGYTF.

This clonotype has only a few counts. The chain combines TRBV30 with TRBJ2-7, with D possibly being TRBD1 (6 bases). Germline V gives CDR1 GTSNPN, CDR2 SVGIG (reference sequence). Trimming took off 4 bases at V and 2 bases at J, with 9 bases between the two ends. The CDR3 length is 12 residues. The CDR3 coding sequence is TGTGCCTGGACTACAGGGCCCTACGAGCAGTACTTC. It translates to CAWTTGPYEQYF.